This T cell receptor beta chain was identified during a study of blood T cell repertoires in COVID-19. Cohorts were assigned according to the clinical history that participants reported. Here immunoSEQ multiplex PCR was the method, and the copy in TCRdb shows in-frame clones only, minus some. Of roughly 68,000 clones in the sample, 80% to 90% were seen once. The germline V gene encodes CDR1 LGHDT and CDR2 YNNKEL (reference sequence). Trimming took off 4 bases at V and 2 bases at J, with 11 bases between the two ends. The CDR3 has 14 amino acids. This sequence joins TRBV3-1 (or the pseudogene TRBV3-2) and TRBJ1-2; the D gene is possibly TRBD1 (6 bases). This receptor was identified in a middle-aged woman with acute COVID-19. Material for sequencing was PBMCs or T cells enriched from blood (not recorded which). The CDR3: CASSPPTGNYGYTF. DNA of the CDR3: TGTGCCAGCAGCCCCCCCACAGGGAACTATGGCTACACCTTC.